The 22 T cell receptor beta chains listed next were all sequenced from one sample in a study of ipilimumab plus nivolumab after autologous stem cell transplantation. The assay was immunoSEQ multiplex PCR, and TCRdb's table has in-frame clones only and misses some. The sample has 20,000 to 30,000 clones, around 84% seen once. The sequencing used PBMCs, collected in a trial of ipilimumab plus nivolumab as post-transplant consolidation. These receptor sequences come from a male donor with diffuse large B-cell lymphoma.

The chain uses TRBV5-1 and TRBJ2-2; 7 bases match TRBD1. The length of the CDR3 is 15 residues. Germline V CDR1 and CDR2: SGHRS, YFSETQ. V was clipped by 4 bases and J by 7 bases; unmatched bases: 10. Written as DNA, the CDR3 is TGCGCCAGCAGCCCGGCCGGCAGGGGGATCGGGGAGCTGTTTTTT. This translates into CASSPAGRGIGELFF. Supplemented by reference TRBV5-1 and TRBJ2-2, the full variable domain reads KAGVTQTPRYLIKTRGQQVTLSCSPISGHRSVSWYQQTPGQGLQFLFEYFSETQRNKGNFPGRFSGRQFSNSRSEMNVSTLELGDSALYLCASSPAGRGIGELFFGEGSRLTVL.

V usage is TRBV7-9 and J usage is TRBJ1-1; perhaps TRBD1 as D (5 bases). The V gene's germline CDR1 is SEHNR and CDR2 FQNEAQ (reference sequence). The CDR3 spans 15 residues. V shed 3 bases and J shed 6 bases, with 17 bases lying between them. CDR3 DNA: TGTGCCAGCAGCTTGGCAGGGCTAAAGGAGGCTGAAGCTTTCTTT. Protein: CASSLAGLKEAEAFF.

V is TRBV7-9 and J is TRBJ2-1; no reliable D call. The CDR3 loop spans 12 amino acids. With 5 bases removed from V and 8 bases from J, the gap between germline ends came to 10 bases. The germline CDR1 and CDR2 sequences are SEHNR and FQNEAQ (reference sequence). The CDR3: CASSRGEYEQFF. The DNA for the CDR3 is TGTGCCAGCAGCCGAGGAGAGTATGAGCAGTTCTTC.

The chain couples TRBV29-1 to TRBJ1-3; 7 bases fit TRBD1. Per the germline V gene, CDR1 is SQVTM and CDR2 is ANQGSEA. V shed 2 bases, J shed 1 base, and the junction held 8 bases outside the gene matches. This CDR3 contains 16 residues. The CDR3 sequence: CSVERVAGGSGNTIYF. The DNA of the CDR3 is TGCAGCGTTGAACGGGTCGCAGGGGGATCTGGAAACACCATATATTTT.

The CDR3 spells CASSWDAGSEEKLFF. The CDR3 nucleotides are TGCGCCAGCAGCTGGGATGCAGGGTCGGAAGAAAAACTGTTTTTT. The V call is TRBV5-1, the J call TRBJ1-4, with D possibly TRBD1 on 5 matching bases. The CDR3 totals 15 residues. Germline lookup yields CDR1 SGHRS and CDR2 YFSETQ. The V end lost 3 bases, the J end lost 8 bases, and 17 bases lay between the germline ends. Full variable domain (outside the CDR3, taken from reference TRBV5-1 and TRBJ1-4): KAGVTQTPRYLIKTRGQQVTLSCSPISGHRSVSWYQQTPGQGLQFLFEYFSETQRNKGNFPGRFSGRQFSNSRSEMNVSTLELGDSALYLCASSWDAGSEEKLFFGSGTQLSVL.

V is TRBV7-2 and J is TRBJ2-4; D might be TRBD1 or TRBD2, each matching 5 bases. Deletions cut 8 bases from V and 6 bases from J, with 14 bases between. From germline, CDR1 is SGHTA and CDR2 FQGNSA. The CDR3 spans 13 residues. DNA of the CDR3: TGTGCCAGCGGGACCCCCTTTCCAAACATTCAGTACTTC. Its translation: CASGTPFPNIQYF.

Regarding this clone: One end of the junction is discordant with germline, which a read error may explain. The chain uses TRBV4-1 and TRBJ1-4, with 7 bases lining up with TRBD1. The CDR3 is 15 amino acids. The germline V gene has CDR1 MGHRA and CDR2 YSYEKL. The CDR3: CASSQGQALNEKLFF. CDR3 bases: TGCGCCAGCAGTCAAGGACAGGCCCTTAATGAAAAACTGTTTTTT.

The CDR3 DNA reads as TGCGCCAGCAGCCCCGGGAGGGCTAACACTGAAGCTTTCTTT. Amino acids: CASSPGRANTEAFF. The chain recombines TRBV5-1 with TRBJ1-1, with D hard to call. CDR3 length: 14 amino acids. In germline, CDR1 is SGHRS, CDR2 YFSETQ. V dropped 4 bases and J dropped 2 bases, with 12 bases sitting between them.

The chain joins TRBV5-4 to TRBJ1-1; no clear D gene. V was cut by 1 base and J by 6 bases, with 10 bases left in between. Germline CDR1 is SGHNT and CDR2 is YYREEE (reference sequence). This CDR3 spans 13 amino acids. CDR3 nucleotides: TGTGCCAGCAGCTTGTCGGGCGGGTCTGAAGCTTTCTTT. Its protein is CASSLSGGSEAFF.

The CDR3 here is CASSPENIRDRYTF. CDR3 coding DNA: TGTGCCAGCAGCCCGGAAAACATACGGGATCGCTACACCTTC. The chain employs TRBV27 and TRBJ1-2; no definite D call. Trimming stripped 6 bases from V and 9 bases from J, with 20 bases between. This CDR3 is built from 14 residues. In germline, CDR1 is MNHEY, CDR2 SMNVEV (reference sequence).

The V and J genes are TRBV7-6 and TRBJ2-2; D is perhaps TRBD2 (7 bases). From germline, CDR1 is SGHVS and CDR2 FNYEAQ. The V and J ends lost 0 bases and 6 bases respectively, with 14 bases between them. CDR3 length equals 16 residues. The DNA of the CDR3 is TGTGCCAGCAGCTTAGCGACGGGGGGCACTGCCGGGGAGCTGTTTTTT. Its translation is CASSLATGGTAGELFF.

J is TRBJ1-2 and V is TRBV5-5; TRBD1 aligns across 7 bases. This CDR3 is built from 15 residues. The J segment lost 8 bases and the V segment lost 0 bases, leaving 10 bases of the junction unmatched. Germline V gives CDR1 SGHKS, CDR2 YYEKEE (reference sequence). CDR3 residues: CASSLVAGGRGGYTF. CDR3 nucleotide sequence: TGTGCCAGCAGCTTGGTGGCAGGGGGGCGAGGAGGCTACACCTTC.

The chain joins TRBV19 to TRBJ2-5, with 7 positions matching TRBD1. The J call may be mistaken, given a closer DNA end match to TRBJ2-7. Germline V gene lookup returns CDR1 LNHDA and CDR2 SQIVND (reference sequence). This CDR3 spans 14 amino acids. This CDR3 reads CASSMRDSSYEQYF. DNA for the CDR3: TGTGCCAGTAGTATGAGGGACAGCTCCTACGAGCAGTACTTC.

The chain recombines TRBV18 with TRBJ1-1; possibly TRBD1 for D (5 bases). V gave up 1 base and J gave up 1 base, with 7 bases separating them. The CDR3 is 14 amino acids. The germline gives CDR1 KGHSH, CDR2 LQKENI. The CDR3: CASSPRGGNTEAFF. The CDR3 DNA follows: TGTGCCAGCTCACCACGGGGGGGGAACACTGAAGCTTTCTTT.

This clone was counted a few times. As DNA, the CDR3 is TGTGCCAGCAGCTTAGGTCCCGAGGGGGCGGGTAGTTACTATGGCTACACCTTC. Amino acid sequence: CASSLGPEGAGSYYGYTF. The chain combines TRBV7-3 with TRBJ1-2; 7 bases agree with TRBD1. The CDR3 contains 18 residues. Germline CDR1 reads SGHTA; CDR2 reads FQGTGA. V gave up 2 bases and J gave up 3 bases; unmatched junction bases: 15.

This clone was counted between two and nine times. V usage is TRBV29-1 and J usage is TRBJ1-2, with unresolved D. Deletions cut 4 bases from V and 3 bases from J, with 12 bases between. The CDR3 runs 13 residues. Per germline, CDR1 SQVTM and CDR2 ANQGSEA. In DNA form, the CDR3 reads TGCAGCGTTGGTCTAAGAGGCGACTATGGCTACACCTTC. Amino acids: CSVGLRGDYGYTF.

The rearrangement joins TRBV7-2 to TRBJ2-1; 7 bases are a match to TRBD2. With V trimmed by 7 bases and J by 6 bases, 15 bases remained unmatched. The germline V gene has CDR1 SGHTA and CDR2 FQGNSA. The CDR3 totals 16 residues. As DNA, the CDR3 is TGTGCCAGCACTCCCCCGGGGTGGGGGGGGTTCAATGAGCAGTTCTTC. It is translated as CASTPPGWGGFNEQFF.

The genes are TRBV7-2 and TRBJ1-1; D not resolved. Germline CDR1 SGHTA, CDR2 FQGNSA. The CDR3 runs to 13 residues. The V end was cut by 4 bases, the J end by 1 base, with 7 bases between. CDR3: CASSSDPNTEAFF. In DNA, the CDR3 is TGTGCCAGCAGCTCAGACCCGAACACTGAAGCTTTCTTT.

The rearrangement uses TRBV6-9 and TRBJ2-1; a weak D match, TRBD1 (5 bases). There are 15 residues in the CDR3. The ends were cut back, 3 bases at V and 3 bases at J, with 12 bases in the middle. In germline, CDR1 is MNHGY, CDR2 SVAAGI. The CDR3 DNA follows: TGTGCCAGCAGTTACTCAAGGGGCCACTACAATGAGCAGTTCTTC. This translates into CASSYSRGHYNEQFF.

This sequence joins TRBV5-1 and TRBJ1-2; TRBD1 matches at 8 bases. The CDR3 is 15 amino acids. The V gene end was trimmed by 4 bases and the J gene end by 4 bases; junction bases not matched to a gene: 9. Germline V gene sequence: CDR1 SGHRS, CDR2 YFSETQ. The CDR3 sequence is CASSGTTGVGYGYTF. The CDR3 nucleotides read TGCGCCAGCAGCGGTACGACAGGGGTCGGCTATGGCTACACCTTC.

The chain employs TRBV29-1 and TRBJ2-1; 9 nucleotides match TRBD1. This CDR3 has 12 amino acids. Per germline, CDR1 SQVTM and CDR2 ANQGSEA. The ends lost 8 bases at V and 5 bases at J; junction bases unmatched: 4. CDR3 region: CSLWDRDNEQFF. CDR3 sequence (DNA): TGCAGCTTATGGGACAGGGACAATGAGCAGTTCTTC.

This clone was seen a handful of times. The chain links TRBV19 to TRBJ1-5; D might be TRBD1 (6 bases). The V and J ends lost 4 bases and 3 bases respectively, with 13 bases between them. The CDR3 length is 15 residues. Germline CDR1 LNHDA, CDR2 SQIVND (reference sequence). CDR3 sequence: CASSTIGQTNQPQHF. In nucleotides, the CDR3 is TGTGCCAGTAGTACTATCGGACAGACCAATCAGCCCCAGCATTTT.